This T cell receptor (beta chain) derives from a study of blood T cell repertoires in COVID-19. Study-level background: T cells, B-cell-depleted T cells, or PBMCs supplied cDNA or gDNA.

The trim removed 6 bases at V and 2 bases at J, leaving 4 bases unmatched. Germline V gene data show CDR1 as SEHNR and CDR2 as FQNEAQ (reference sequence). CDR3 size: 14 residues. Clones were sequenced by immunoSEQ multiplex PCR, and TCRdb holds only the in-frame ones, with some missing. The data hold fewer than 350,000 clones, with roughly 93% observed a single time. The receptor was isolated from a woman aged 40 to 49 with acute COVID-19. Sequencing input: PBMCs or T cells enriched from blood (not recorded which). The chain is built from TRBV7-9 and TRBJ2-3, with TRBD2 matching over 8 bases. The CDR3 nucleotides are TGTGCCAGCAGTAAACTAGCGGCCACAGATACGCAGTATTTT. Its translation: CASSKLAATDTQYF.